The present T cell receptor beta chain was sequenced within a study of identical twins. Whole-study results and caveats: Weaker excess twin sharing was seen among beta out-of-frame sequences.

Using its own MiXCR run on the 5' RACE reads, TCRdb lists one record per CDR3 protein. The table lists hundreds of thousands of distinct CDR3 sequences, around 8.3% of them singletons. To note about this clonotype: Its specificity is not known.

Trimming removed 2 bases from V and 1 base from J, with 13 bases in between. From germline, CDR1 is SGHDT and CDR2 YYEEEE. This CDR3 is 15 amino acids long. This same sample was also taken into another study, of yellow fever vaccine responses in identical twins.

The source material was PBMCs. This TCR was recovered from a young woman in good health. The chain recombines TRBV5-6 with TRBJ2-7; a possible D gene is TRBD2 (5 bases). This CDR3 reads CASSFIQRTSYEQYF. DNA of the CDR3: TGTGCCAGCAGCTTTATCCAGCGGACTTCCTACGAGCAGTACTTC.